The 24 T cell receptor beta chains in this list originate from one sample, sequenced in a study of T-cell memory formation after mild COVID-19. TCRdb redid the calling of the 5' RACE reads with MiXCR, one entry per CDR3 protein. The data show about 350,000 distinct CDR3 sequences, with approximately 15% seen just once and 22% held by the top ten. The sequenced sample was PBMCs or a T cell subset sorted from them (not recorded which). The receptors shown here come from a young man who had mild COVID-19 (a few samples of this study predate the infection). Cell type and time point are not known.

This clonotype was counted between two and nine times. The chain uses TRBV7-2 and TRBJ1-1; possible D gene TRBD1, 5 bases. Between the trimmed V and J ends, which lost 1 base and 0 bases, there was a span of 9 bases. The CDR3 has 15 residues. Germline V CDR1 and CDR2: SGHTA, FQGNSA. The CDR3 is CASSLGGVLNTEAFF. CDR3 nucleotides: TGTGCCAGCAGCTTAGGGGGGGTCCTGAACACTGAAGCTTTCTTT.

The chain joins TRBV7-3 to TRBJ1-6, with TRBD1 matching over 8 bases. Germline values: CDR1 SGHTA, CDR2 FQGTGA. The CDR3 consists of 13 residues. The ends lost 5 bases at V and 9 bases at J; junction bases unmatched: 3. This CDR3 is CASSQDRVSPLHF. The CDR3 bases are TGTGCCAGCAGCCAGGACAGGGTTTCACCCCTCCACTTT.

This chain joins TRBV20-1 and TRBJ2-3; 10 bases line up with TRBD2. Germline assignment: CDR1 DFQATT and CDR2 SNEGSKA (reference sequence). The V segment lost 5 bases and the J segment 5 bases; nucleotides outside the gene matches: 13. The CDR3 length is 16 residues. CDR3 region: CSAGPLKRGGQDTQYF. The CDR3 nucleotides are TGCAGTGCTGGCCCCCTGAAGCGGGGGGGCCAAGATACGCAGTATTTT.

This clonotype came up many times. The V call is TRBV5-1, the J call TRBJ1-2; D is perhaps TRBD1 (5 bases). Trimming took off 4 bases at V and 7 bases at J, with 11 bases between the two ends. Germline CDR1 SGHRS, CDR2 YFSETQ. The CDR3 runs to 12 residues. The CDR3 bases are TGCGCCAGCAGCCAGGACAAGGTTGGCTACACCTTC. As protein: CASSQDKVGYTF.

This clonotype was seen at least ten times. This chain uses TRBV5-1 with TRBJ2-1; 13 nucleotides line up with TRBD2. The germline CDR1 and CDR2 sequences are SGHRS and YFSETQ. This CDR3 has 15 residues. V shed 4 bases and J 6 bases; nucleotides not matched to a gene: 4. CDR3 protein: CASSKTSGGANEQFF. The CDR3 nucleotides read TGCGCCAGCAGCAAAACTAGCGGGGGGGCCAATGAGCAGTTCTTC.

The chain carries TRBV12-3 or TRBV12-4 and TRBJ1-2; TRBD1 aligns across 7 bases. Trimming at V came to 6 bases and at J to 5 bases, leaving 9 bases not matched to a gene. The CDR3 extends over 14 amino acids. CDR3 DNA: TGTGCCAGCAGCAAATCCGGGACAGATTATGGCTACACCTTC. Translation gives CASSKSGTDYGYTF.

This chain joins TRBV4-3 and TRBJ1-1, with TRBD1 identical over 9 bases. V lost 3 bases to trimming and J lost 14 bases; unmatched junction nucleotides: 4. Germline values: CDR1 LGHNA, CDR2 YSLEER. The CDR3 is 11 amino acids. The CDR3 reads CASSHGQGRFF. The DNA for the CDR3 is TGCGCCAGCAGCCACGGACAGGGGCGGTTCTTT.

This clonotype was observed a handful of times. V usage is TRBV7-8 and J usage is TRBJ1-5; TRBD1 matches at 10 bases. This CDR3 has 14 amino acids. Germline V gives CDR1 SGHVS, CDR2 FQNEAQ. Trimming took 5 bases from V and 5 from J; bases not matched to a gene: 3. CDR3 in amino acids: CASSTGQGYQPQHF. The CDR3 region has the DNA TGTGCCAGCAGCACGGGACAGGGGTATCAGCCCCAGCATTTT. The complete variable domain, with remaining parts taken from reference TRBV7-8 and TRBJ1-5, reads GAGVSQSPRYKVAKRGQDVALRCDPISGHVSLFWYQQALGQGPEFLTYFQNEAQLDKSGLPSDRFFAERPEGSVSTLKIQRTQQEDSAVYLCASSTGQGYQPQHFGDGTRLSIL.

A few counts support this clonotype. V usage is TRBV4-2 and J usage is TRBJ2-2, with D perhaps matching TRBD1 or TRBD2 (6 bases each). V shed 1 base and J shed 9 bases, with 15 bases lying between them. The V gene's germline CDR1 is LGHNA and CDR2 YNFKEQ. The CDR3 extends over 15 amino acids. CDR3 in DNA: TGTGCCAGCAGCCAAGGACAGGCTGGGAGGCGGGAGCTGTTTTTT. Translating it yields CASSQGQAGRRELFF.

This clonotype was observed a few times. The chain couples TRBV7-3 to TRBJ2-7; D is undetermined. Trimming removed 10 bases at V and 0 bases at J, with 13 bases between. The CDR3 is 13 amino acids. Germline loops: CDR1 SGHTA, CDR2 FQGTGA. The CDR3: CATCTSSSYEQYV. DNA for the CDR3: TGTGCCACTTGTACGTCAAGCTCCTACGAGCAGTACGTC.

This clonotype was recorded many times. This chain uses TRBV5-1 with TRBJ2-5, with D perhaps matching TRBD2 (5 bases). The V gene's germline CDR1 is SGHRS and CDR2 YFSETQ. Trimming stripped 0 bases from V and 5 bases from J, with 17 bases between. The CDR3 is made up of 16 amino acids. CDR3 protein: CASSLGVEGRGETQYF. CDR3 sequence (DNA): TGCGCCAGCAGCTTGGGGGTGGAAGGTCGCGGGGAGACCCAGTACTTC.

J is TRBJ1-6 and V is TRBV20-1; possible D gene TRBD1, 5 bases. V lost 3 bases and J lost 14, with 14 bases in between. This CDR3 spans 12 amino acids. Germline CDR1 DFQATT, CDR2 SNEGSKA (reference sequence). Here the CDR3 reads CSARGEPRSLHF. CDR3 coding DNA: TGCAGTGCTAGGGGGGAGCCCCGCTCCCTCCACTTT.

This clonotype has only a few counts. The V call is TRBV14, the J call TRBJ2-4; TRBD2 might be the D (5 bases). Trimming removed 0 bases at V and 1 base at J, with 7 bases between. This CDR3 spans 15 amino acids. The germline V gene encodes CDR1 SGHDN and CDR2 FVKESK. DNA for the CDR3: TGTGCCAGCAGCCAAGATAGGGAGGCCAAAAACATTCAGTACTTC. Its protein product is CASSQDREAKNIQYF.

This clonotype was counted only a few times. This chain uses TRBV9 with TRBJ1-1; 8 nucleotides match TRBD1. This CDR3 has 13 amino acids. In germline, CDR1 is SGDLS, CDR2 YYNGEE. Trimming removed 4 bases from V and 7 bases from J; junction bases left unmatched: 6. The DNA of the CDR3 is TGTGCCAGCAGCTCCGGGACAGGACGTGAAGCTTTCTTT. It encodes CASSSGTGREAFF. Looking up the rest from reference TRBV9 and TRBJ1-1 gives the full variable domain: DSGVTQTPKHLITATGQRVTLRCSPRSGDLSVYWYQQSLDQGLQFLIQYYNGEERAKGNILERFSAQQFPDLHSELNLSSLELGDSALYFCASSSGTGREAFFGQGTRLTVV.

The chain employs TRBV18 and TRBJ1-3; TRBD1 is a possible D gene (6 bases). The V end lost 6 bases, the J end lost 3 bases, and 15 bases lay between the germline ends. Germline V CDR1 and CDR2: KGHSH, LQKENI. CDR3 length equals 15 residues. CDR3 coding DNA: TGTGCCAGCTCTCAACTACAGGGTCTTGGAAACACCATATATTTT. Translation: CASSQLQGLGNTIYF.

This clonotype was picked up many times. The V gene is TRBV7-2, the J gene TRBJ2-4, with 7 bases aligning to TRBD2. Germline V gene sequence: CDR1 SGHTA, CDR2 FQGNSA. V was clipped by 0 bases and J by 8 bases; unmatched bases: 1. The CDR3 consists of 13 residues. The CDR3 loop is CASSLAGGDIQYF. In nucleotides, the CDR3 is TGTGCCAGCAGCTTAGCGGGGGGGGACATTCAGTACTTC.

This clonotype has a handful of counts. This chain uses TRBV20-1 with TRBJ2-7, with TRBD1 identical over 8 bases. Germline V gene lookup returns CDR1 DFQATT and CDR2 SNEGSKA (reference sequence). J lost 1 base, V lost 2 bases, and 10 bases had no gene match. The CDR3 runs 16 residues. Here the CDR3 reads CSARNPRDRTSYEQYF. For the CDR3, the DNA is TGCAGTGCTAGAAACCCCCGGGACAGGACTTCCTACGAGCAGTACTTC.

The V and J genes are TRBV29-1 and TRBJ1-1, with TRBD1 as a possible D gene (5 bases). V was pared by 7 bases and J by 4 bases, with 16 bases between. The CDR3 covers 13 residues. From germline, CDR1 is SQVTM and CDR2 ANQGSEA. This CDR3 is CSGGPRGGTEAFF. CDR3 DNA sequence: TGCAGCGGCGGGCCCCGGGGGGGCACTGAAGCTTTCTTT. Together with reference TRBV29-1 and TRBJ1-1, the CDR3 gives the full variable domain: SAVISQKPSRDICQRGTSLTIQCQVDSQVTMMFWYRQQPGQSLTLIATANQGSEATYESGFVIDKFPISRPNLTFSTLTVSNMSPEDSSIYLCSGGPRGGTEAFFGQGTRLTVV.

V gene TRBV19 combines with J gene TRBJ2-3; D not resolved. V was clipped by 11 bases and J by 0 bases, with 12 bases between them. In germline, CDR1 is LNHDA, CDR2 SQIVND (reference sequence). This CDR3 is built from 13 residues. CDR3 loop: CACWDLSTDTQYF. Written as DNA, the CDR3 is TGTGCCTGTTGGGATTTGAGCACAGATACGCAGTATTTT.

The rearrangement uses TRBV5-1 and TRBJ2-2; 9 bases align to TRBD2. J gave up 6 bases and V 0 bases, and 3 bases lay outside the gene matches. This CDR3 is built from 15 residues. CDR1 SGHRS and CDR2 YFSETQ come from the germline V gene. CDR3 sequence: CASSLGLAGPGELFF. The CDR3 DNA reads as TGCGCCAGCAGCTTGGGGCTAGCGGGGCCCGGGGAGCTGTTTTTT.

This clonotype was recorded a few times. The chain joins TRBV9 to TRBJ2-1; tentatively, D is TRBD2 (6 bases). V lost 0 bases and J 9 bases, leaving 16 bases between the germline ends. Per the germline V gene, CDR1 is SGDLS and CDR2 is YYNGEE. The CDR3 is made up of 15 amino acids. CDR3 sequence reads: CASSVGGAGNREQFF. The CDR3 DNA sequence: TGTGCCAGCAGCGTAGGGGGCGCGGGGAACCGTGAGCAGTTCTTC.

The chain is built from TRBV4-1 and TRBJ1-1, with D perhaps matching TRBD1 (5 bases). The length of the CDR3 is 14 residues. CDR1 is MGHRA and CDR2 is YSYEKL in the germline V gene. Deletions cut 2 bases from V and 4 bases from J, with 11 bases between. The CDR3 spells CASSQLVGATEAFF. CDR3 in DNA: TGCGCCAGCAGCCAATTGGTTGGGGCCACTGAAGCTTTCTTT.

This clonotype was detected a few times. The chain joins TRBV7-9 to TRBJ1-2; 7 bases map to TRBD1. Trimming removed 2 bases from V and 6 bases from J; junction bases left unmatched: 6. Germline loops: CDR1 SEHNR, CDR2 FQNEAQ (reference sequence). CDR3 length equals 14 residues. As DNA, the CDR3 is TGTGCCAGCAGCTTACCGGGAGGGGGCGATGGCTACACCTTC. This encodes CASSLPGGGDGYTF.

This chain uses TRBV5-1 with TRBJ1-1, with 9 bases fitting TRBD1. The germline CDR1 and CDR2 sequences are SGHRS and YFSETQ. The V segment lost 4 bases and the J segment 9 bases; nucleotides outside the gene matches: 16. The CDR3 contains 16 residues. CDR3 protein: CASSPGIDRGYYQAFF. The DNA for the CDR3 is TGCGCCAGCAGCCCGGGAATAGACAGGGGGTATTATCAAGCTTTCTTT. Filled out from reference TRBV5-1 and TRBJ1-1, the complete variable domain reads KAGVTQTPRYLIKTRGQQVTLSCSPISGHRSVSWYQQTPGQGLQFLFEYFSETQRNKGNFPGRFSGRQFSNSRSEMNVSTLELGDSALYLCASSPGIDRGYYQAFFGQGTRLTVV.